Shown below are 23 T cell receptor beta chains from a single sample sequenced in a study of cytomegalovirus exposure and HLA in healthy donors. 13 Jbeta primers and 60 Vbeta primers were used for the PCR. Data came from immunoSEQ multiplex PCR; TCRdb stores just in-frame clones and leaves some out. In the table there are fewer than 130,000 clones, roughly 80% of which are singletons. Sequenced sample: PBMCs. These receptors all come from a female donor in good health and CMV-seropositive.

This rearrangement joins TRBV5-6 to TRBJ2-5; possible D gene TRBD2, 7 bases. The CDR3 totals 16 residues. Germline CDR1 and CDR2: SGHDT and YYEEEE. Trimming removed 3 bases from V and 6 bases from J, with 21 bases in between. The CDR3 DNA reads TGTGCCAGCAGCTGGGGCGGGGGCCTTCGGGATAAGACCCAGTACTTC. Translated, it gives CASSWGGGLRDKTQYF.

This chain links TRBV30 with TRBJ1-4; 8 bases are a match to TRBD1. Germline V gives CDR1 GTSNPN, CDR2 SVGIG (reference sequence). CDR3 length: 13 amino acids. With 1 base clipped from V and 8 bases from J, the junction kept 3 bases outside the gene matches. The CDR3 bases are TGTGCCTGGAGTGCGAACAGGGGGGAAAAACTGTTTTTT. Protein: CAWSANRGEKLFF.

The chain links TRBV2 to TRBJ1-2, with 9 positions matching TRBD1. Germline loops: CDR1 SNHLY, CDR2 FYNNEI. V shed 6 bases, J shed 5 bases, and the junction held 13 bases outside the gene matches. This CDR3 is 16 amino acids long. CDR3 DNA: TGTGCCAGCAGGCGCTCCGGAGGGACAGGGTCTTATGGCTACACCTTC. This sequence encodes CASRRSGGTGSYGYTF.

The chain employs TRBV5-1 and TRBJ1-2; D uncertain. The V end was cut by 1 base, the J end by 3 bases, with 16 bases between. This CDR3 contains 16 residues. Germline V gene sequence: CDR1 SGHRS, CDR2 YFSETQ. CDR3 amino acids: CASSLTRAEYYYGYTF. Written as DNA, the CDR3 is TGCGCCAGCAGCTTGACTAGGGCAGAATATTACTATGGCTACACCTTC.

The chain couples TRBV6-5 to TRBJ2-7; 12 bases line up with TRBD1. V lost 4 bases, J lost 6 bases, and 1 base stayed unmatched. Germline V gives CDR1 MNHEY, CDR2 SVGAGI. CDR3 length: 13 residues. In DNA form, the CDR3 reads TGTGCCAGCAGTTGGGACAGGGGGCGCGAGCAGTACTTC. Protein: CASSWDRGREQYF.

This chain connects TRBV10-2 to TRBJ2-3, with a tentative D call TRBD2 (5 bases). CDR3 length: 14 residues. The V end was cut by 8 bases, the J end by 6 bases, with 18 bases between. Germline values: CDR1 WSHSY, CDR2 SAAADI. The CDR3 reads CASRNRRVKDTQYF. In DNA form, the CDR3 reads TGCGCCAGCCGAAATAGGCGGGTCAAGGATACGCAGTATTTT.

This rearrangement joins TRBV28 to TRBJ1-2; 9 nucleotides line up with TRBD1. The ends lost 10 bases at V and 4 bases at J; junction bases unmatched: 7. Looked up from germline, CDR1 is MDHEN and CDR2 is SYDVKM. The length of the CDR3 is 13 residues. CDR3 nucleotides: TGTGCCACCGGGACAGGGATAATCTATGGCTACACCTTC. This codes for CATGTGIIYGYTF.

V and J are TRBV7-8 and TRBJ2-3; 12 positions match TRBD2. Germline trimming cut 5 bases from V and 6 bases from J; bases unmatched to any gene: 21. From germline, CDR1 is SGHVS and CDR2 FQNEAQ. The CDR3 has 20 amino acids. CDR3 sequence reads: CASSHRRTSGTVLTADTQYF. The CDR3 region has the DNA TGTGCCAGCAGCCACCGGAGGACTAGCGGGACGGTCCTAACAGCGGATACGCAGTATTTT.

The chain has TRBV28 and TRBJ2-7, with 9 nucleotides matching TRBD1. CDR1 is MDHEN and CDR2 is SYDVKM in the germline V gene. This CDR3 has 15 residues. V trimming: 2 bases; J trimming: 6 bases; junction bases outside the gene matches: 8. CDR3 sequence (DNA): TGTGCCAGCAGTTTACCCGGGACAGGGCCCTCCGAGCAGTACTTC. It is translated as CASSLPGTGPSEQYF.

This chain links TRBV15 with TRBJ2-5; 10 nucleotides line up with TRBD2. The DNA end favors TRBJ2-7, so the J call may be wrong. In germline, CDR1 is LNHNV, CDR2 YYDKDF (reference sequence). CDR3 length: 14 amino acids. CDR3 sequence reads: CATSISGRAFEQYF. The CDR3 nucleotides are TGTGCCACCAGCATAAGCGGGAGGGCCTTCGAGCAGTACTTC.

V is TRBV29-1 and J is TRBJ2-5, with D unresolved. V lost 2 bases and J 2 bases, leaving 9 bases between the germline ends. Germline values: CDR1 SQVTM, CDR2 ANQGSEA. The CDR3 sequence is 13 residues long. The CDR3 is CSVERRRQETQYF. The CDR3 nucleotides are TGCAGCGTTGAAAGGAGAAGGCAAGAGACCCAGTACTTC.

The chain employs TRBV7-2 and TRBJ2-1; 11 bases line up with TRBD2. Germline loops: CDR1 SGHTA, CDR2 FQGNSA. The J segment lost 0 bases and the V segment lost 5 bases, leaving 0 bases of the junction unmatched. The CDR3 is 15 residues long. The DNA of the CDR3 is TGTGCCAGCAGCACTAGCGGGGGCTCCTACAATGAGCAGTTCTTC. Translation: CASSTSGGSYNEQFF.

This chain joins TRBV5-1 and TRBJ1-1; 8 nucleotides agree with TRBD1. The CDR3 loop spans 13 amino acids. Trimming cost V 3 bases and J 6 bases; bases outside gene matches: 4. CDR1 SGHRS and CDR2 YFSETQ come from the germline V gene. CDR3 in amino acids: CASSYGQGSEAFF. CDR3 coding DNA: TGCGCCAGCAGCTACGGACAGGGATCTGAAGCTTTCTTT.

The CDR3 coding sequence is TGCGCCAGCACGACGCAGGGAAGGGATAATTCACCCCTCCACTTT. This codes for CASTTQGRDNSPLHF. The genes are TRBV5-1 and TRBJ1-6; D is perhaps TRBD1 (5 bases). Germline values: CDR1 SGHRS, CDR2 YFSETQ. The CDR3 runs to 15 residues. The V end lost 6 bases, the J end lost 5 bases, and 15 bases lay between the germline ends.

The gene calls are TRBV7-2 and TRBJ1-4; 7 bases align to TRBD1. V lost 5 bases to trimming and J lost 8 bases; unmatched junction nucleotides: 8. CDR1 SGHTA and CDR2 FQGNSA come from the germline V gene. This CDR3 contains 14 residues. The CDR3 region has the DNA TGTGCCAGCAGCGCACAGGGGTTGGCAGAAAAACTGTTTTTT. Translated: CASSAQGLAEKLFF.

This chain links TRBV6-1 with TRBJ2-5; 8 bases are a match to TRBD1. This CDR3 is 16 amino acids long. CDR1 is MNHNS and CDR2 is SASEGT in the germline V gene. Trimming removed 0 bases from V and 9 bases from J; junction bases left unmatched: 12. The chain's CDR3 is CASSEAYGGQGNSQYF. The CDR3 DNA reads as TGTGCCAGCAGTGAAGCGTATGGCGGACAGGGTAATTCCCAGTACTTC.

V and J are TRBV6-6 and TRBJ1-4, with D possibly being TRBD1 (5 bases). Trimming shortened V by 2 bases and J by 4 bases, and 11 bases separated the two germline ends. Germline-derived CDR1 and CDR2 are MNHNY and SVGAGI (reference sequence). This CDR3 has 15 amino acids. Here the CDR3 DNA reads TGTGCCAGCAGTTACAGCAGGGAATTTAATGAAAAACTGTTTTTT. This encodes CASSYSREFNEKLFF.

This clone has more than one count but fewer than ten. The chain links TRBV6-4 to TRBJ1-4, with 9 bases fitting TRBD1. The V and J ends lost 4 bases and 3 bases, in that order; junction bases with no gene match: 3. CDR3 length: 15 amino acids. Germline V gene sequence: CDR1 MRHNA, CDR2 SNTAGT. The CDR3 sequence is CASSAQGAPNEKLFF. The CDR3 bases are TGTGCCAGCAGTGCACAGGGGGCGCCTAATGAAAAACTGTTTTTT.

This clone was detected only a few times. CDR3 sequence (DNA): TGCGCCAGCAGCTTGGAAGCGGGAGAAGAAGAGTTCTTC. The encoded protein is CASSLEAGEEEFF. V and J are TRBV5-1 and TRBJ2-1, with 8 bases lining up with TRBD2. Trimming at V came to 0 bases and at J to 14 bases, leaving 7 bases not matched to a gene. CDR3 length: 13 residues. The V gene's germline CDR1 is SGHRS and CDR2 YFSETQ.

The chain employs TRBV4-2 and TRBJ2-3, with D tentatively TRBD2 (7 bases). Germline V gene lookup returns CDR1 LGHNA and CDR2 YNFKEQ. Between the trimmed V and J ends, which lost 1 base and 0 bases, there was a span of 17 bases. The length of the CDR3 is 18 residues. The CDR3 DNA reads as TGTGCCAGCAGCCAAGTAAGGGGGGGATTCACGAGCACAGATACGCAGTATTTT. This encodes CASSQVRGGFTSTDTQYF.

V usage is TRBV6-6 and J usage is TRBJ2-5; D is perhaps TRBD2 (6 bases). The CDR3 is made up of 13 amino acids. Trimming removed 5 bases at V and 4 bases at J, with 11 bases between. The germline V gene has CDR1 MNHNY and CDR2 SVGAGI (reference sequence). CDR3 sequence: CASSGGTPETQYF. CDR3 nucleotide sequence: TGTGCCAGCAGTGGGGGGACCCCAGAGACCCAGTACTTC.

The rearrangement links TRBV7-3 to TRBJ2-3; 9 nucleotides agree with TRBD1. Trimming removed 5 bases from V and 4 bases from J; junction bases left unmatched: 7. The CDR3 spans 15 residues. Germline lookup yields CDR1 SGHTA and CDR2 FQGTGA. CDR3 sequence (DNA): TGTGCCAGCAGCCCGGGGGGACAGGGATCAGATACGCAGTATTTT. This codes for CASSPGGQGSDTQYF. Together with reference TRBV7-3 and TRBJ2-3, the CDR3 gives the full variable domain: GAGVSQTPSNKVTEKGKYVELRCDPISGHTALYWYRQSLGQGPEFLIYFQGTGAADDSGLPNDRFFAVRPEGSVSTLKIQRTERGDSAVYLCASSPGGQGSDTQYFGPGTRLTVL.

V gene TRBV7-8 combines with J gene TRBJ2-5; TRBD2 matches at 9 bases. Unmatched junction bases numbered 5, after V lost 7 bases and J lost 2 bases. Germline CDR1 reads SGHVS; CDR2 reads FQNEAQ. This CDR3 is 14 amino acids long. In nucleotides, the CDR3 is TGTGCCAGCATCATCACTAGCGGGCAAGAGACCCAGTACTTC. This sequence encodes CASIITSGQETQYF.